The rows below give T cell receptor beta chains drawn from one sample of a study of T cell responses to AZD1222 COVID-19 vaccine. Assay: immunoSEQ multiplex PCR; the TCRdb copy retains only in-frame clones and omits some. This table has about 88,000 clones, 92% appearing once. The starting material was peripheral blood, obtained on day 0 of AZD1222 vaccination. Source of these receptors: an adult in good health. Both conserved end residues are part of each CDR3.

CASGRTGELFF	TRBV12-3/TRBV12-4	TRBJ2-2
CASSIRTGGAYGYTF	TRBV19	TRBJ1-2
CASSLGQGNQPQHF	TRBV7-9	TRBJ1-5
CASSDSAGGANVLTF	TRBV6-4	TRBJ2-6
CASSRTHTNEKLFF	TRBV3-1/TRBV3-2	TRBJ1-4
CATGTSGGYNEQFF	TRBV24-1	TRBJ2-1
CATSRFKTRGQSTDTQYF	TRBV15	TRBJ2-3
CASSEANGIYGYTF	TRBV2	TRBJ1-2
CASSQGQGHQPQHF	TRBV4-1	TRBJ1-5
CASRASTDTEAFF	TRBV2	TRBJ1-1
CASTPYSGLGNEQFF	TRBV6-5	TRBJ2-1
CATNRWGETEAFF	TRBV10-3	TRBJ1-1
CASSLVAYTTGELFF	TRBV11-3	TRBJ2-2
CASSQVYRVEGEQYF	TRBV4-2	TRBJ2-7
CASSPRDSGSLAQFF	TRBV11-3	TRBJ2-1
CASSMTGAGYTF	TRBV6-5	TRBJ1-2
CASFETSGSNEQYF	TRBV18	TRBJ2-7
CASTPRQGSYEQYF	TRBV11-2	TRBJ2-7
CASSHTAGVLSDTQYF	TRBV4-1	TRBJ2-3
CASSQGGRGNSGNQPQHF	TRBV16	TRBJ1-5
CASRRQGAAADEQYF	TRBV13	TRBJ2-7
CASSPAGRGSTGELFF	TRBV18	TRBJ2-2
CAWSRENQPQHF	TRBV30	TRBJ1-5
CASSQSSLLPGLPRYEQYF	TRBV23-1	TRBJ2-7
CASSEEGVVTGEQYF	TRBV6-1	TRBJ2-7
CASSYSASLVGYEQYF	TRBV6-5	TRBJ2-7
CASSDNQETQYF	TRBV2	TRBJ2-5
CASSMRWEAFF	TRBV19	TRBJ1-1
CASTSSGNTIYF	TRBV28	TRBJ1-3
CASSGGLDLNEQFF	TRBV6-4	TRBJ2-1
CASSVKGRKGNTIYF	TRBV19	TRBJ1-3